This record covers a single TCR beta chain. Generated by immunoSEQ multiplex PCR, the TCRdb table keeps only in-frame clones and is missing some. The sample holds some 400,000 clones, more than 85% seen once. This sample stems from a study of blood T cell repertoires in COVID-19. Study background: In each case, the material was cDNA or gDNA derived from T cells, B-cell-depleted T cells, or PBMCs.

Germline V CDR1 and CDR2: MNHEY, SMNVEV (reference sequence). V was cut by 6 bases and J by 13 bases, with 28 bases left in between. There are 17 residues in the CDR3. This TCR came from a human donor in a cohort sampled during active COVID-19. The sequenced material came from peripheral blood. The chain joins TRBV27 to TRBJ2-6; tentatively, D is TRBD2 (6 bases). CDR3 in amino acids: CASSPIALKGLFSVLTF. The CDR3 DNA is TGTGCCAGCAGCCCCATCGCCCTTAAGGGACTTTTTTCAGTCCTGACTTTC.